The entry below describes one T cell receptor (beta chain). There are many counts of this clonotype. There is no known antigen for this receptor. Base qualities were left out, and no much larger clone turns up one base away. Unsorted PBMC libraries were generated from 2 million PBMCs stored in RNAlater at -80 °C until RNA extraction. Multiple sclerosis patients were enrolled in a US clinical protocol under which disease progression was evaluated by magnetic resonance imaging. Peripheral blood underwent Ficoll-Hypaque density gradient centrifugation to isolate PBMCs, which were then cryopreserved in liquid nitrogen. Spanning cysteine to phenylalanine, the CDR3 consists of 13 amino acids. Just the 39-base CDR3 DNA is kept, in frame starting at base 1. The V and J ends are trimmed by 1 base and 6 bases, leaving 12 bases between them. Taken from the germline V gene (reference sequence), the CDR1 and CDR2 loops are DFQATT and SNEGSKA.

cDNA was synthesized by template-switch 5'RACE using a primer with a 10-nucleotide random unique molecular identifier that tagged each TCR transcript. Each sequencing run produced over 180 million TCR-beta sequences covering 15-18 subjects. The RNeasy kit was used for extraction of total RNA. The KAPA Real-time Library Amplification kit was used to amplify TCR-beta VDJ regions with primers for the TCR constant region and the 5'RACE anchor. A first PCR added sample indexes and Illumina adaptors, after which a second PCR increased the library yield. After purification with Ampure beads, the TCR product of roughly 650 bp was size-selected on a 2% E-gel SizeSelection system. Before pooling, libraries had their quality checked on a Bioanalyzer, their concentration measured with Qubit, and their quantity determined with the Kapa Library Quantification kit. Paired-end 2 x 150 bp sequencing of the libraries was performed on an Illumina HiSeq 2500. To increase sequence diversity, 25-30% phiX was spiked into each library pool. On the authors' methods: The UMI-based MiGEC pipeline processed quality-filtered reads and removed over 80% of raw TCR sequences during error correction. VDJ genes were aligned to IMGT germline references, and clonotypes were defined by unique CDR3 amino acid sequence plus V-J genes. Clonal expansion, Shannon diversity, and CDR3 relatedness (CalcPairwiseDistances, ClusterSamples) were evaluated with VDJtools, and phylogenetic trees were built with CLCbio workbench. Expanded clones were defined as having at least 8 unique UMIs, based on coefficient-of-variation modelling across technical triplicates. Using fastp at Q25 and MiXCR, TCRdb reprocessed the public reads and kept productive beta chains. Merged by CDR3 protein, the rows form single entries marked with the most common genes and DNA. The V and J calls come from TCRdb's annotation, not from the publication. The sample includes around 50,000 distinct CDR3 sequences, with around 3.4% observed a single time. The ten largest clonotypes hold 3.1% of the sample.

The record originates from a study of neurological immune-mediated disorders (dated by TCRdb to between 2018 and 2021). Regarding the complete study: Among the 34 multiple sclerosis patients, relapsing-remitting MS was present in around 31 and secondary progressive MS was present in 3. The cohort was made up of about 65 subjects, consisting of some 15 HAM/TSP patients, roughly 35 multiple sclerosis patients and approximately 20 healthy controls. The 95 to 120 TCR-beta libraries covered PBMC samples along with longitudinal samples, technical triplicates, and paired sorted CD4+ and CD8+ T-cell subsets. Peripheral blood TCR-beta repertoires from HTLV-I-associated myelopathy (HAM/TSP) patients, multiple sclerosis patients and healthy controls were compared by UMI-based sequencing.

What the research found in general, with its limitations: In phylogenetic analysis, the repertoires of 18 of 34 MS patients grouped into a cluster of related CDR3 sequences, which suggests a possible signature at the repertoire level. TCR clonal expansion was highest in HAM/TSP patients and lowest in MS patients, with MS patients falling below even healthy controls. No clinical or MRI features were associated with the MS cluster, and the authors said that larger cohorts are needed. No identical CDR3 amino acid sequences were shared among expanded clones across subjects, suggesting private TCR-beta repertoires in all groups.

The sequenced sample consisted of PBMCs. The rearranged chain carries TRBV20-1 and TRBJ1-1; a tentative D call is TRBD1 (5 bases match). This clonotype was obtained from a woman aged 25 to 39 with multiple sclerosis. In nucleotide form, the sequence is TGCAGTGCTAGAGGTGGAGGGGACGCTGAAGCTTTCTTT. Its protein product is CSARGGGDAEAFF.